The 11 T cell receptor beta chains below all came from one sample that was sequenced in a study of regulatory and conventional T cells in breast cancer (dated by TCRdb to between 2014 and 2017). The library was produced with PCR. Sequenced on an Illumina MiSeq. The raw public reads went through TCRdb reprocessing: fastp at Q25, MiXCR clone calling, in-frame beta chains kept. One record per CDR3 amino acid sequence lists the most common genes and DNA. The table for this sample lists more than 15,000 distinct CDR3 sequences; approximately 35% of them were counted only once. The ten largest make up roughly 1.5% of the sample. Sequenced input: conventional T cells from blood. These receptors all come from a female donor in good health.

The chain links TRBV7-9 to TRBJ2-1; no clear D. The germline CDR1 and CDR2 sequences are SEHNR and FQNEAQ (reference sequence). V was trimmed by 5 bases and J by 2 bases, leaving 7 bases between them. The CDR3 is 13 residues long. This chain's CDR3 is CASSAGPYNEQFF. CDR3 DNA: TGTGCCAGCAGCGCCGGCCCCTACAATGAGCAGTTCTTC.

A note on this clonotype: With a much larger clone just one base away, this may be a read error. The chain carries TRBV11-2 and TRBJ2-2; possibly TRBD1 for D (6 bases). Looked up from germline, CDR1 is SGHAT and CDR2 is FQNNGV. V lost 5 bases, J lost 2 bases, and 15 bases lay in between. CDR3 length equals 16 residues. CDR3 sequence: CASSAAWGLNTGELFF. In DNA, the CDR3 is TGTGCCAGCAGCGCGGCTTGGGGGCTCAACACCGGGGAGCTGTTTTTT.

The sample holds a few counts of this clonotype. This chain joins TRBV24-1 and TRBJ2-2, with TRBD1 matching 7 bases. CDR3 length: 15 amino acids. CDR1 is KGHDR and CDR2 is SFDVKD in the germline V gene. The V gene end was trimmed by 5 bases and the J gene end by 7 bases; junction bases not matched to a gene: 9. CDR3 residues: CATSGGDRVIGELFF. The CDR3 nucleotides read TGTGCCACCAGTGGGGGAGACAGGGTCATCGGGGAGCTGTTTTTT.

The genes are TRBV14 and TRBJ2-3; 7 bases agree with TRBD2. The junction had 9 bases not matched to a gene; V was cut back by 3 bases and J by 3 bases. Germline CDR1 and CDR2: SGHDN and FVKESK. The CDR3 is made up of 16 amino acids. In DNA form, the CDR3 reads TGTGCCAGCAGCCACCTAGCGGACTTCTCAACAGATACGCAGTATTTT. Encoded protein: CASSHLADFSTDTQYF.

This chain uses TRBV7-9 with TRBJ1-5; D remains ambiguous. Germline loops: CDR1 SEHNR, CDR2 FQNEAQ (reference sequence). V shed 2 bases and J shed 9 bases, with 11 bases lying between them. The CDR3 is 13 amino acids. CDR3 coding DNA: TGTGCCAGCAGCTTAAGAATTGAGGGGCCCCAGCATTTT. This sequence encodes CASSLRIEGPQHF. The full variable domain, with the rest looked up from reference TRBV7-9 and TRBJ1-5, is DTGVSQNPRHKITKRGQNVTFRCDPISEHNRLYWYRQTLGQGPEFLTYFQNEAQLEKSRLLSDRFSAERPKGSFSTLEIQRTEQGDSAMYLCASSLRIEGPQHFGDGTRLSIL.

In this sample, this clonotype turned up a few times. V usage is TRBV5-1 and J usage is TRBJ2-5; D gene unclear. Germline V lookup: CDR1 SGHRS, CDR2 YFSETQ. V was trimmed by 5 bases and J by 1 base, leaving 9 bases between them. The CDR3 length is 13 residues. The CDR3 DNA sequence: TGCGCCAGCAGGTGGGCCGGCCAAGAGACCCAGTACTTC. Translation gives CASRWAGQETQYF.

Sample share makes this clonotype medium-sized. The rearrangement joins TRBV29-1 to TRBJ2-7; D gene ambiguous. The V gene lost 7 bases and the J gene lost 6 bases, with 19 bases spanning the gap. The length of the CDR3 is 13 residues. Per germline, CDR1 SQVTM and CDR2 ANQGSEA. CDR3 region: CSAGAGDSGEQYF. The CDR3 bases are TGCAGCGCTGGCGCAGGAGACTCAGGCGAGCAGTACTTC.

This clonotype was seen many times. The chain carries TRBV11-1 and TRBJ2-2, with D tentatively TRBD1 (6 bases). Germline-derived CDR1 and CDR2 are SGHAT and FQDESV (reference sequence). V gave up 5 bases and J gave up 3 bases, with 16 bases separating them. This CDR3 has 16 residues. In DNA, the CDR3 is TGTGCCAGCAGCGCGGCTTGGGGGCTCGACACCGGGGAGCTGTTTTTT. This gives the protein CASSAAWGLDTGELFF.

The chain is built from TRBV6-6 and TRBJ1-1; the match to TRBD1 covers 8 bases. V shed 5 bases and J 2 bases; nucleotides not matched to a gene: 4. In germline, CDR1 is MNHNY, CDR2 SVGAGI (reference sequence). The CDR3 runs to 14 residues. DNA of the CDR3: TGTGCCAGCAGTCGGGACAGGCGAAACACTGAAGCTTTCTTT. Amino acids: CASSRDRRNTEAFF.

Remarks on this clonotype: The germline gene is not matched at one end of the junction; a read error may be the cause. The chain links TRBV28 to TRBJ2-1; 7 nucleotides align to TRBD1. This CDR3 region has 17 residues. CDR1 and CDR2 from the germline V gene are MDHEN and SYDVKM. The CDR3: CACSFRGTVSSYNEQFF. CDR3 nucleotides: TGTGCCTGCAGTTTCAGGGGGACAGTGAGCTCCTACAATGAGCAGTTCTTC.

Concerning this clonotype itself: This sequence may be a read error, since a much larger clone differs from it by one base. The chain recombines TRBV6-1 with TRBJ2-3; TRBD2 might be the D (6 bases). Trimming stripped 1 base from V and 9 bases from J, with 14 bases between. The CDR3 runs 14 residues. Germline values: CDR1 MNHNS, CDR2 SASEGT. Here the CDR3 DNA reads TGTGCCAGCAGTGAAGTCGCCCGCGGGAAAACGCAGTATTTT. Its translation is CASSEVARGKTQYF.